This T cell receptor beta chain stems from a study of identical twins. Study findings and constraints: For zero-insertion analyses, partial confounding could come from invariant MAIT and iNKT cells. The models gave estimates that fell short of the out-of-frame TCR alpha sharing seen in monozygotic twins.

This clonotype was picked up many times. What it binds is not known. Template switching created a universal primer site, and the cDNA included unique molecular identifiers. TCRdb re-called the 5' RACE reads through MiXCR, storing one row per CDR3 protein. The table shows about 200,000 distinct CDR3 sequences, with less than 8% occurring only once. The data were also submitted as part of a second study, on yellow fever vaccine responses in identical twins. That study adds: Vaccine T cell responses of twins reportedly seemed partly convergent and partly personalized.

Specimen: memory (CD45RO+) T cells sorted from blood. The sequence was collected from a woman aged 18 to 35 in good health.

The CDR3 nucleotides are TGCAGTGCTAGTGGACAGGGTAGCAATTCACCCCTCCACTTT. Translated, it gives CSASGQGSNSPLHF. The gene calls are TRBV20-1 and TRBJ1-6; 8 nucleotides align to TRBD1. CDR3 length equals 14 residues. Per germline, CDR1 DFQATT and CDR2 SNEGSKA (reference sequence). The junction had 5 bases not matched to a gene; V was cut back by 3 bases and J by 7 bases.